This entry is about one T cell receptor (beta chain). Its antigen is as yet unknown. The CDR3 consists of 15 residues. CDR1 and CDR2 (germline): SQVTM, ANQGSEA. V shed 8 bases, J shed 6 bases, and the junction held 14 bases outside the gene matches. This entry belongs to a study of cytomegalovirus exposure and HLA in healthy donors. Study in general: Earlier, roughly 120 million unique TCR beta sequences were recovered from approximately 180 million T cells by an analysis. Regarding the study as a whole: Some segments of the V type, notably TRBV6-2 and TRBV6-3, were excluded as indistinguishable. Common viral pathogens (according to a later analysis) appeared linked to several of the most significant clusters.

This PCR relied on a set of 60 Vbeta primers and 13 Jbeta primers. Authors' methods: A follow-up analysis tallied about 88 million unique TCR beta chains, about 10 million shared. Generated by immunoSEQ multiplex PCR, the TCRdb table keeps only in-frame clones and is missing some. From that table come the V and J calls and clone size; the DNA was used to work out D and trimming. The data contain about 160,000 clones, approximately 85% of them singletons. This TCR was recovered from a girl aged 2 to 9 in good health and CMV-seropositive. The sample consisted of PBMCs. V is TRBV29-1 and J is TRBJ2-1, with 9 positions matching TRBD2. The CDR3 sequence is CSSIRELAGVNEQFF. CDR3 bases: TGCAGCTCAATCCGGGAGTTAGCGGGAGTCAATGAGCAGTTCTTC.